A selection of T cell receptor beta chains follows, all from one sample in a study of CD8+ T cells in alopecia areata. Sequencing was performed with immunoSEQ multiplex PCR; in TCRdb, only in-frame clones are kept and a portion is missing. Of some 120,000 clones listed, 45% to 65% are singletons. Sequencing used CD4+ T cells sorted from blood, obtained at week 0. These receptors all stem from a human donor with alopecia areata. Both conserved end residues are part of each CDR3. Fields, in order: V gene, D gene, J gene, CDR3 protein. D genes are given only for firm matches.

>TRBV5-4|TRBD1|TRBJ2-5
CASSLPAGTDKTQYF
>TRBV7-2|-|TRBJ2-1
CASSLRLATDEQFF
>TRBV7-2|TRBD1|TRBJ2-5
CASSPKRGHQETQYF
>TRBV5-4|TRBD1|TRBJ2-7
CASSPGQGGTYEQYF
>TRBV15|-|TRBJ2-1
CATSRDLAAAASEQFF
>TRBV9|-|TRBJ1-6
CASSVEGMGDSPLHF
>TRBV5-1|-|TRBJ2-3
CASSLGERSQRDTQYF
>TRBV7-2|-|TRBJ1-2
CASSSGGSLSGGYTF
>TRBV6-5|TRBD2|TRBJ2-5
CASSYLAGEPGAQYF
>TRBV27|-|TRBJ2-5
CASSSSYYREETQYF
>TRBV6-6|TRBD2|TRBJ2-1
CASSAASGGATNEQFF
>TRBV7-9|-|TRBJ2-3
CASSSGTADTQYF
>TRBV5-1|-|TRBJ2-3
CASTKGLPSDTQYF
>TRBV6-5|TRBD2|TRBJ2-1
CASSPGGPYNEQFF
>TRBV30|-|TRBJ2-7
CAWSVRYTATLSEQYF
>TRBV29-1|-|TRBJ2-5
CSVDLTGQETQYF
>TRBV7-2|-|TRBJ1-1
CASSFRENTEAFF
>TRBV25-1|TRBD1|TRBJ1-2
CASSDPSRDRTYGYTF
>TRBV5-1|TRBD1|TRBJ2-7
CASSGGQGVSSYEQYF
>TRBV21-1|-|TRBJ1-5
CASSSRGLRQPQHF
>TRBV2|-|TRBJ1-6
CASSEPRITPLHF
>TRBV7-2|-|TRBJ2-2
CASSLVGTQGTGELFF
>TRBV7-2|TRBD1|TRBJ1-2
CASRTTGGYGYTF